This TCR beta chain was found in a study of blood T cell repertoires in COVID-19. Across the study: From T cells, B-cell-depleted T cells, or PBMCs came the material, which was cDNA or gDNA.

Trimming shortened V by 2 bases and J by 3 bases, and 8 bases separated the two germline ends. The CDR3 is 13 amino acids. Germline lookup yields CDR1 GTSNPN and CDR2 SVGIG (reference sequence). Authors' analysis steps: Counts of nucleated cells, estimated from reference gene primer amplification, were obtained. Clones were sequenced by immunoSEQ multiplex PCR, and TCRdb holds only the in-frame ones, with some missing. V, J and clone size reflect that table, while D and trimming were determined from the DNA. The sample includes approximately 500,000 clones, less than 90% of them seen just once. While infection was still active, Seattle patients were enrolled and then followed longitudinally.

Material: peripheral blood. The chain is built from TRBV30 and TRBJ1-5, with unresolved D. This sequence originates from a woman aged 50 to 60 with COVID-19, enrolled during active disease. CDR3 DNA sequence: TGTGCCTGGAGTATTAGAGACAATCAGCCCCAGCATTTT. Its translation: CAWSIRDNQPQHF.